This T cell receptor beta chain is drawn from a study of cytomegalovirus exposure and HLA in healthy donors. Study-level findings and limits: One variant, a missense change in DCLRE1C, was linked in a later analysis to TCR beta V- and J-gene trimming. Indistinguishable V segments such as TRBV6-2 and TRBV6-3 were excluded.

The V gene's germline CDR1 is SNHLY and CDR2 FYNNEI. Trimming removed 6 bases from V and 3 bases from J, with 14 bases in between. The CDR3 totals 14 residues. PCR amplification relied on 60 Vbeta primers (plus 13 Jbeta primers). Using immunoSEQ multiplex PCR, the repertoire was profiled, and TCRdb retains in-frame clones only, with some absent. The sample yields roughly 120,000 clones, over 60% seen once. This clone was seen only a few times. Its specificity is not known. Sequencing was performed on PBMCs. The chain carries TRBV2 and TRBJ1-2, with D possibly matching TRBD1 (5 bases). The receptor comes from a woman between 18 and 29 years old in good health and CMV-seropositive. CDR3 in amino acids: CASRGRAKDYGYTF. As DNA, the CDR3 is TGTGCCAGCAGGGGCAGGGCAAAGGACTATGGCTACACCTTC.